This TCR beta chain was profiled in a study of tissue T cells after allogeneic stem cell transplantation. Findings and limits, study-wide: Motif-based clustering found tissue-specific repertoire signatures shared across patients, though few clones were shared.

Time point of the sample: mouse harvest day 7 after allogeneic transplant. Tail vein injection delivered 10^7 T-cell-depleted bone marrow cells and 10^6 splenic CD5+ T cells. Mice had MHC-mismatched B6 into BALB/c GVHD, sampled day 7 or 14. TCRdb's copy holds only in-frame clones and misses some; the assay was immunoSEQ multiplex PCR. The top ten clones hold under 30% of a sample with roughly 2,000 clones, 50% to 60% of them seen once. This CDR3 has 15 residues. With 6 bases clipped from V and 0 bases from J, the junction kept 0 bases outside the gene matches. The germline V gene has CDR1 SGHND and CDR2 FRSKSL. As regards this clone: As yet, its antigen is unknown. Gene names denote mouse genes. Sequencing ends 1 residue short of the CDR3 end; the germline J gene provides the rest.

The specimen was spleen. The origin of this receptor is a female BALB/c mouse given C57BL/6 T cells with graft-versus-host disease after an allogeneic hematopoietic cell transplant. J is TRBJ2-2 and V is TRBV15, with 11 bases fitting TRBD1. Partial CDR3 DNA: TGTGCCAGCAGGGGACAGGGGGCAAACACCGGGCAGCTCTAC. Translation gives CASRGQGANTGQLY. The CDR3 as a whole reads CASRGQGANTGQLYF. Variable domain in full (rest from reference TRBV15 and TRBJ2-2): DAGVTQTPRHEVAEKGQTIILKCEPVSGHNDLFWYRQTKIQGLELLSYFRSKSLMEDGGAFKDRFKAEMLNSSFSTLKIQPTEPKDSAVYLCASRGQGANTGQLYFGEGSKLTVL.